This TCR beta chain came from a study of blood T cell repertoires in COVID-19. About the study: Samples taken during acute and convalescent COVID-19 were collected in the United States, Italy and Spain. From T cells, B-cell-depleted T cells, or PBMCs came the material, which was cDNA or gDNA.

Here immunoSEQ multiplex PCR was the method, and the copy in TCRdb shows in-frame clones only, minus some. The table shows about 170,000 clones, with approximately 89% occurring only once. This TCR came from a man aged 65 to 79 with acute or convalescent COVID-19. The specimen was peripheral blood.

The chain's CDR3 is CASSPRQGQNYGYTF. The CDR3 DNA reads as TGTGCCAGCTCACCTAGGCAGGGTCAGAACTATGGCTACACCTTC. The V and J genes are TRBV18 and TRBJ1-2, with TRBD1 as a possible D gene (5 bases). V shed 3 bases and J shed 2 bases, with 13 bases lying between them. The CDR3 extends over 15 amino acids. Germline CDR1 KGHSH, CDR2 LQKENI.